This T cell receptor beta chain derives from a study of regulatory T cells in long-lasting Graves disease. Building the TCR beta libraries relied on iRepertoire HTBI primers, and CDR3 regions underwent Arm-PCR. TCRdb independently ran MiXCR on the multiplex PCR reads; one entry per CDR3 protein. The table records approximately 560,000 distinct CDR3 sequences, about 15% of them present only once. CDR1 and CDR2 (germline): DFQATT, SNEGSKA (reference sequence). Trimming pared 1 base from V and 3 bases from J, leaving 16 bases between. This CDR3 region has 16 residues. Study-wide results and limits: Gene preferences differed: TRBV28, TRBJ1-2, TRBJ2-5 in persistent cases.

There are many counts of this clonotype. Its antigen remains unidentified. Time point defined: newly diagnosed GD, antithyroid drugs for less than 3 months. PBMC-extracted RNA yielded the TCR library. This sample also appeared in a second study, on T cells in Graves' hyperthyroidism and ophthalmopathy.

The sample was peripheral blood mononuclear cells (PBMCs), taken at new diagnosis, from a patient treated with antithyroid drugs. The receptor was derived from a man aged 18 to 30 with Graves disease. This rearrangement joins TRBV20-1 to TRBJ2-1; tentative D call: TRBD2 (5 bases). CDR3 sequence: CSARVSAAESYNEQFF. Here the CDR3 DNA reads TGCAGTGCTAGAGTATCGGCAGCGGAGAGCTACAATGAGCAGTTCTTC.